This entry lists 10 T cell receptor beta chains sequenced from one sample in a study of Graves' ophthalmopathy and Graves' hyperthyroidism. RNA transcripts yielded amplified TCR beta CDR3 regions. HTBI primers were used in a first-round RT-PCR, which preceded a second-round multiplex PCR. TCRdb redid the calling of the multiplex PCR reads with MiXCR, one entry per CDR3 protein. The table includes around 660,000 distinct CDR3 sequences, just over 40% detected once. Sequenced material: peripheral blood. These receptors all stem from an adult man with Graves' ophthalmopathy.

The rearrangement links TRBV5-6 to TRBJ1-5; TRBD1 matches 7 bases. J was trimmed by 3 bases and V by 4 bases; bases with no gene match: 10. Germline values: CDR1 SGHDT, CDR2 YYEEEE. The CDR3 has 16 amino acids. CDR3 loop: CASSASGGLDNQPQHF. For the CDR3, the DNA is TGTGCCAGCAGCGCCTCAGGGGGTTTAGACAATCAGCCCCAGCATTTT.

V usage is TRBV10-3 and J usage is TRBJ2-7; the D gene is possibly TRBD2 (5 bases). This CDR3 has 13 residues. Germline V CDR1 and CDR2: ENHRY, SYGVKD. Trimming removed 2 bases at V and 6 bases at J, with 11 bases between. CDR3 sequence reads: CAISETGWSEQYF. CDR3 coding DNA: TGTGCCATCAGTGAGACGGGGTGGAGCGAGCAGTACTTC.

This clonotype was seen ten or more times. The chain is built from TRBV3-1 and TRBJ1-1; no clear D. The CDR3 totals 12 residues. Per the germline V gene, CDR1 is LGHDT and CDR2 is YNNKEL (reference sequence). With 4 bases removed from V and 10 bases from J, the gap between germline ends came to 13 bases. In DNA form, the CDR3 reads TGTGCCAGCAGCCGACGAACCACGGGAGCTTTCTTT. Encoded protein: CASSRRTTGAFF.

The V and J genes are TRBV29-1 and TRBJ1-1; maybe TRBD1 (6 bases). The CDR3 loop spans 12 amino acids. The V gene's germline CDR1 is SQVTM and CDR2 ANQGSEA. V was shortened by 6 bases and J by 6 bases, with 14 bases between the two germline ends. The DNA of the CDR3 is TGCAGCGTGGGGGGGGCAGGGTCTGAAGCTTTCTTT. Translated: CSVGGAGSEAFF. The full variable domain, in which reference TRBV29-1 and TRBJ1-1 provide the parts outside the CDR3, is SAVISQKPSRDICQRGTSLTIQCQVDSQVTMMFWYRQQPGQSLTLIATANQGSEATYESGFVIDKFPISRPNLTFSTLTVSNMSPEDSSIYLCSVGGAGSEAFFGQGTRLTVV.

This clonotype was picked up many times. The CDR3 region has the DNA TGCGCCAGCAGCCAACTACAGGGGACGGGTTCACCCCTCCACTTT. Protein product: CASSQLQGTGSPLHF. V and J are TRBV4-1 and TRBJ1-6; TRBD1 matches at 7 bases. V gave up 2 bases and J gave up 9 bases; unmatched junction bases: 7. The germline V gene encodes CDR1 MGHRA and CDR2 YSYEKL. The CDR3 is made up of 15 amino acids.

This clonotype turned up a few times. The chain employs TRBV9 and TRBJ2-5, with a weak D call TRBD1 (5 bases). Germline loops: CDR1 SGDLS, CDR2 YYNGEE. Trimming removed 4 bases from V and 5 bases from J, with 21 bases in between. This CDR3 is built from 16 residues. CDR3 sequence reads: CASSPKWSRAGETQYF. In nucleotides, the CDR3 is TGTGCCAGCAGCCCTAAGTGGTCCAGGGCTGGTGAGACCCAGTACTTC.

The chain carries TRBV7-2 and TRBJ2-7; D is undetermined. The CDR3 contains 12 residues. Germline V CDR1 and CDR2: SGHTA, FQGNSA. V shed 1 base and J shed 7 bases, with 8 bases lying between them. CDR3 residues: CASSLDTGEQYF. In nucleotides, the CDR3 is TGTGCCAGCAGCTTAGACACCGGGGAGCAGTACTTC.

This clonotype was detected many times. This chain uses TRBV7-9 with TRBJ2-2; D gene ambiguous. Per germline, CDR1 SEHNR and CDR2 FQNEAQ (reference sequence). V lost 3 bases and J 6 bases, leaving 5 bases between the germline ends. This CDR3 spans 12 amino acids. CDR3 in amino acids: CASSFLAGELFF. CDR3 nucleotides: TGTGCCAGCAGCTTTTTGGCCGGGGAGCTGTTTTTT.

In regard to this clonotype: At one end, the junction sequence differs from germline, possibly due to a read error. The V call is TRBV12-3 or TRBV12-4, the J call TRBJ2-7; no definite D call. There are 14 residues in the CDR3. The CDR3: CASSLGGSSYGQYF. The CDR3 nucleotides are TGTGCCAGCAGTTTAGGGGGATCGTCCTACGGGCAGTACTTC.

The genes are TRBV19 and TRBJ1-5; 10 bases match TRBD1. The germline CDR1 and CDR2 sequences are LNHDA and SQIVND (reference sequence). J was trimmed by 9 bases and V by 5 bases; bases with no gene match: 7. CDR3 size: 14 residues. CDR3 amino acids: CASSPRGQGMPQHF. DNA of the CDR3: TGTGCCAGTAGTCCGCGGGGACAGGGGATGCCCCAGCATTTT. Complete variable domain (other parts from reference TRBV19 and TRBJ1-5): DGGITQSPKYLFRKEGQNVTLSCEQNLNHDAMYWYRQDPGQGLRLIYYSQIVNDFQKGDIAEGYSVSREKKESFPLTVTSAQKNPTAFYLCASSPRGQGMPQHFGDGTRLSIL.